A selection of T cell receptor beta chains follows, all from one sample in a study of cytomegalovirus exposure and HLA in healthy donors. Measured with immunoSEQ multiplex PCR; TCRdb has only the in-frame clones, and not every one. This table has about 190,000 clones, roughly 81% appearing once. Sequenced sample: PBMCs. These receptors came from a woman aged 30 to 39 in good health and CMV-seropositive. Each CDR3 is given with its conserved first and last residue. D genes are given only for firm matches. Not every row has a clone size; where given, it reads once, few, many or a size class.

v_gene	j_gene	d_gene	abundance	CDR3nt	CDR3aa
TRBV10-3	TRBJ1-1	NA	NA	TGTGCCATCAGTGGGTCAGGGGCCACTGAAGCTTTCTTT	CAISGSGATEAFF
TRBV4-2	TRBJ2-1	NA	few	TGTGCCAGCAGCCAAGATCAACGAGGGAGTGAGCAGTTCTTC	CASSQDQRGSEQFF
TRBV7-9	TRBJ2-7	TRBD1	NA	TGTGCCAGCAGTCGACAGGGGTATACCTACGAGCAGTACTTC	CASSRQGYTYEQYF
TRBV7-9	TRBJ1-4	NA	NA	TGTGCCAGCAGCTTATTGACAGCGGGGGGTGAAAAACTGTTTTTT	CASSLLTAGGEKLFF
TRBV15	TRBJ1-4	TRBD1	NA	TGTGCCACCTCCGGGACAGGGACACTGAATGAAAAACTGTTTTTT	CATSGTGTLNEKLFF
TRBV28	TRBJ2-7	TRBD2	NA	TGTGCCAGCAGTACCCCAAGCGGGACGTCCTACGAGCAGTACTTC	CASSTPSGTSYEQYF
TRBV28	TRBJ1-1	NA	NA	TGTGCCAGCAGTTCAGGGACACTGAACACTGAAGCTTTCTTT	CASSSGTLNTEAFF
TRBV15	TRBJ1-3	NA	NA	TGTGCCACCAGCAGAGCCGGGTCGGGGAACACCATATATTTT	CATSRAGSGNTIYF
TRBV6-5	TRBJ1-2	NA	NA	TGTGCCAGCAGACCGACAGGACCGGGGGGCTACACCTTC	CASRPTGPGGYTF
TRBV15	TRBJ1-2	NA	once	TGTGCCACCAGCAGAGAGGAGACAGGCACCTCCTATGGCTACACCTTC	CATSREETGTSYGYTF
TRBV11-2	TRBJ2-7	NA	NA	TGTGCCAGCAGCTTAGGTCCCAAACAAACCTACGAGCAGTACTTC	CASSLGPKQTYEQYF
TRBV6-6	TRBJ1-5	TRBD1	NA	TGTGCCAGCAGTTACAACAGGGGGCCGGGGTGGCCCCAGCATTTT	CASSYNRGPGWPQHF
TRBV6-5	TRBJ2-7	TRBD2	NA	TGTGCCAGCACCTCGCTAGCGGGACTACCTGGGCAGTACTTC	CASTSLAGLPGQYF
TRBV14	TRBJ2-5	NA	NA	TGTGCCAGCAGCCTTTGGACTGGGCGACAAGAGACCCAGTACTTC	CASSLWTGRQETQYF
TRBV27	TRBJ1-2	TRBD1	NA	TGTGCCAGCAGTTCCTCCATCGGACAGGGGTATGGCTACACCTTC	CASSSSIGQGYGYTF
TRBV6-1	TRBJ1-4	NA	NA	TGTGCCAGCAGTGAAGGGACGGGGAGAAAACTGTTTTTT	CASSEGTGRKLFF
TRBV11-2	TRBJ2-4	NA	NA	TGTGCCAGCAGCTTTGGCACCCTAGCCAAAAACATTCAGTACTTC	CASSFGTLAKNIQYF
TRBV13	TRBJ2-5	NA	NA	TGTGCCAGCAGCCTCCTGACAGTTGAGACCCAGTACTTC	CASSLLTVETQYF